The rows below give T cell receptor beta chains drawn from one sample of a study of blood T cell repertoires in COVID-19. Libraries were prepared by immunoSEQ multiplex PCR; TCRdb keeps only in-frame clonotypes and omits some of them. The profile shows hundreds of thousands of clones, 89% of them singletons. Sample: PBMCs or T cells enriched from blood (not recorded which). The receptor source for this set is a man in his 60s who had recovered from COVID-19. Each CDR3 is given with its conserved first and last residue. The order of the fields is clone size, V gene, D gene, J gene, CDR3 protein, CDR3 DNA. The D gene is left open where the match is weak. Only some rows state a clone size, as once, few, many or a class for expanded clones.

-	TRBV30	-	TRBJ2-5	CAWSVGGNFQETQYF	TGTGCCTGGAGTGTAGGCGGCAACTTCCAAGAGACCCAGTACTTC
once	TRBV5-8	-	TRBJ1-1	CASTFGRRNTEAFF	TGTGCCAGCACCTTTGGCCGTCGGAACACTGAAGCTTTCTTT
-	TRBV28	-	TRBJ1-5	CASRPLQGSRHYSNQPQHF	TGTGCCAGCAGACCCCTCCAGGGGTCCCGGCATTATAGCAATCAGCCCCAGCATTTT
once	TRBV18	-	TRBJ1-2	CASSPDRDTYGYTF	TGTGCCAGCTCACCCGACAGAGACACATATGGCTACACCTTC
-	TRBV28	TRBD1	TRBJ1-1	CASSLRGQGRLTEAFF	TGTGCCAGCAGTCTCAGAGGACAGGGGAGACTCACTGAAGCTTTCTTT
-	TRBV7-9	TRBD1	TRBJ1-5	CASSLAAAGQGADQPQHF	TGTGCCAGCAGCTTAGCGGCGGCGGGACAGGGGGCCGATCAGCCCCAGCATTTT
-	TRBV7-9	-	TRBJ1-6	CASSQVLGGDLPLHF	TGTGCCAGCAGCCAAGTACTCGGAGGGGACCTACCCCTCCACTTT
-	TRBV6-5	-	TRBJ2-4	CASRVTGSENIQYF	TGTGCCAGCAGAGTCACAGGGTCGGAAAACATTCAGTACTTC
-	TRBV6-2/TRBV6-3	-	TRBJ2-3	CASSSFRGDTQYF	TGTGCCAGCAGTTCTTTCCGAGGAGATACGCAGTATTTT
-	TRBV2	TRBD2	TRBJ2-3	CASSGAGAPDTQYF	TGTGCCAGCAGTGGGGCGGGAGCTCCAGATACGCAGTATTTT
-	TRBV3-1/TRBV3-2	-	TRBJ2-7	CASSQGRVLSYEQYF	TGTGCCAGCAGCCAAGGGCGGGTTCTCTCCTACGAGCAGTACTTC
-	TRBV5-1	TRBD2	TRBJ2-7	CASSSEPGLGVEQYF	TGCGCCAGCAGCTCGGAACCGGGACTAGGGGTCGAGCAGTACTTC
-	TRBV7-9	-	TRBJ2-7	CASSLSGQSYEQYF	TGTGCCAGCAGCTTATCTGGACAGAGCTACGAGCAGTACTTC
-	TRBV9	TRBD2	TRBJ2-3	CASSWEMGGRAVVKDTQYF	TGTGCCAGCAGCTGGGAGATGGGGGGGAGGGCCGTGGTCAAAGATACGCAGTATTTT
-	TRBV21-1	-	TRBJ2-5	CASSIDHRGMQETQYF	TGTGCCAGCAGCATTGACCACAGGGGCATGCAAGAGACCCAGTACTTC
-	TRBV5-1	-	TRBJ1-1	CASSLGQNMNTEAFF	TGCGCCAGCAGCTTGGGACAGAACATGAACACTGAAGCTTTCTTT
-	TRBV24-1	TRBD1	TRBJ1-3	CATSDQTGSGNTIYF	TGTGCCACCAGTGACCAGACAGGGAGTGGAAACACCATATATTTT
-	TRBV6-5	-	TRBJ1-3	CASSREGISGNTIYF	TGTGCCAGCAGTCGGGAGGGCATCTCTGGAAACACCATATATTTT
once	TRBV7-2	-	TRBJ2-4	CASSQLNLAKNIQYF	TGTGCCAGCAGCCAACTAAACCTAGCCAAAAACATTCAGTACTTC
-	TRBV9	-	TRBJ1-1	CASSVVLGANTEAFF	TGTGCCAGCAGCGTAGTGCTAGGGGCGAACACTGAAGCTTTCTTT
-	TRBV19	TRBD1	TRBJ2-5	CASTDRALETQYF	TGTGCCAGTACCGACAGGGCCCTTGAGACCCAGTACTTC
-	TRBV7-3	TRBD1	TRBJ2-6	CASSPQTGTGANVLTF	TGTGCCAGCAGTCCACAGACAGGGACTGGGGCCAACGTCCTGACTTTC
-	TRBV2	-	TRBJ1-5	CASSSNPQHF	TGTGCCAGCAGTTCCAATCCCCAGCATTTT
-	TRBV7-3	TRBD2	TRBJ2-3	CASSLGAGGPTDTQYF	TGTGCCAGCAGCTTAGGCGCGGGAGGACCCACAGATACGCAGTATTTT
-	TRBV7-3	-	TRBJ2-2	CASSLDVSGTGELFF	TGTGCCAGCAGCCTGGACGTGTCGGGGACCGGGGAGCTGTTTTTT
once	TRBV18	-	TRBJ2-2	CASSPGLANTGELFF	TGTGCCAGCTCACCAGGCCTAGCGAACACCGGGGAGCTGTTTTTT
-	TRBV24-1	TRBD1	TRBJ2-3	CATQPQGRTDTQYF	TGTGCCACCCAACCACAGGGGCGGACAGATACGCAGTATTTT
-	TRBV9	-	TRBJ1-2	CASSVGQGNNYGYTF	TGTGCCAGCAGCGTAGGCCAGGGAAACAACTATGGCTACACCTTC
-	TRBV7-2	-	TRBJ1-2	CASSLGFGNYGYTF	TGTGCCAGCAGCTTAGGGTTCGGGAACTATGGCTACACCTTC
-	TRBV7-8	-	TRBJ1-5	CASSLLGGNANQPQHF	TGTGCCAGCAGCTTATTAGGGGGTAACGCCAATCAGCCCCAGCATTTT
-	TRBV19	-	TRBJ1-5	CASSIWTWGQPQHF	TGTGCCAGTAGTATCTGGACATGGGGTCAGCCCCAGCATTTT
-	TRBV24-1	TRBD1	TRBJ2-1	CATSDLPGTGSGFYNEQFF	TGTGCCACCAGTGATTTGCCTGGGACAGGGAGTGGGTTTTACAATGAGCAGTTCTTC
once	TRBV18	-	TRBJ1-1	CASSTQQGADTEAFF	TGTGCCAGCTCAACACAACAGGGAGCAGACACTGAAGCTTTCTTT
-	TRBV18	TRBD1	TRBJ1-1	CASSPLRQGNTEAFF	TGTGCCAGCTCACCTCTAAGACAGGGGAACACTGAAGCTTTCTTT
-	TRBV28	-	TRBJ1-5	CASSFSPTGNQPQHF	TGTGCCAGCAGTTTTAGCCCCACGGGCAATCAGCCCCAGCATTTT
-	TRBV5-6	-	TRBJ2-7	CASSFGPGALYEQYF	TGTGCCAGCAGCTTCGGTCCGGGAGCCCTCTACGAGCAGTACTTC
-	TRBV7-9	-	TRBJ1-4	CASSLGIGPNEKLFF	TGTGCCAGCAGCTTAGGAATTGGGCCTAATGAAAAACTGTTTTTT
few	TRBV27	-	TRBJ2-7	CASSRRENYEQYF	TGTGCCAGCAGTCGGCGGGAAAACTACGAGCAGTACTTC
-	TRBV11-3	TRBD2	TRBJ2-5	CASSLGSTSGSKETQYF	TGTGCCAGCAGCTTAGGTTCGACTAGCGGGAGCAAGGAGACCCAGTACTTC
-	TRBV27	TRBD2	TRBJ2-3	CASSLIAGGPQDTQYF	TGTGCCAGCAGTTTAATAGCGGGAGGGCCTCAAGATACGCAGTATTTT
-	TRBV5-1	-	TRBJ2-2	CASSLTGRADTGELFF	TGCGCCAGCAGCTTAACGGGCAGGGCGGACACCGGGGAGCTGTTTTTT
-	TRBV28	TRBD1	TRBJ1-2	CASRHRTGLYGYTF	TGTGCCAGCAGACACCGGACAGGGCTTTATGGCTACACCTTC
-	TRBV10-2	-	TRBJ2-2	CASNTGTHGTGELFF	TGCGCCAGCAATACCGGGACTCACGGGACCGGGGAGCTGTTTTTT
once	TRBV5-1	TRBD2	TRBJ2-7	CASSSLAGPYEQYF	TGCGCCAGCAGTTCCCTAGCGGGACCCTACGAGCAGTACTTC
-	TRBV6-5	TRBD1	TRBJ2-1	CASSTPGTANNEQFF	TGTGCCAGCAGTACCCCCGGGACAGCAAACAATGAGCAGTTCTTC
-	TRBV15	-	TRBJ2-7	CATSRDLGHYQQYF	TGTGCCACCAGCAGAGATCTGGGACATTACCAGCAGTACTTC
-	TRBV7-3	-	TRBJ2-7	CASSLTPTGTYEQYF	TGTGCCAGCAGCTTAACTCCCACAGGAACCTACGAGCAGTACTTC